A selection of T cell receptor beta chains follows, all from one sample in a study of blood T cell repertoires in COVID-19. TCRdb's copy holds only in-frame clones and misses some; the assay was immunoSEQ multiplex PCR. The sample consists of approximately 190,000 clones, 80% to 90% of them appearing once. Sequencing was carried out using peripheral blood. The origin of the receptors is a human donor in a cohort sampled during active COVID-19. Each CDR3 is given with its conserved first and last residue. The D gene is left open where the match is weak.

d_call v_call cdr3_length cdr3_aa
TRBD2 TRBV4-1 17 CASSQPSGLAGENEQYF
TRBD1 TRBV28 13 CASTPPQGIGYTF
TRBD2 TRBV3-1/TRBV3-2 14 CASSPEAGRKTQYF
TRBD1 TRBV2 16 CASSRQGALMNTEAFF
- TRBV30 12 CALAHPDRSFYF
- TRBV3-1/TRBV3-2 14 CASSQGLSGNTIYF
- TRBV28 14 CASRSGFSDQPQHF
TRBD2 TRBV19 17 CASSIPGLPVSTDTQYF
- TRBV19 15 CASSILAGVQQPQHF
- TRBV7-2 13 CASRSVPGTEAFF
- TRBV7-2 13 CASSQLNNQPQHF
- TRBV6-5 13 CASRRQGTDTQYF
- TRBV10-3 15 CAISDGTGTKETQYF